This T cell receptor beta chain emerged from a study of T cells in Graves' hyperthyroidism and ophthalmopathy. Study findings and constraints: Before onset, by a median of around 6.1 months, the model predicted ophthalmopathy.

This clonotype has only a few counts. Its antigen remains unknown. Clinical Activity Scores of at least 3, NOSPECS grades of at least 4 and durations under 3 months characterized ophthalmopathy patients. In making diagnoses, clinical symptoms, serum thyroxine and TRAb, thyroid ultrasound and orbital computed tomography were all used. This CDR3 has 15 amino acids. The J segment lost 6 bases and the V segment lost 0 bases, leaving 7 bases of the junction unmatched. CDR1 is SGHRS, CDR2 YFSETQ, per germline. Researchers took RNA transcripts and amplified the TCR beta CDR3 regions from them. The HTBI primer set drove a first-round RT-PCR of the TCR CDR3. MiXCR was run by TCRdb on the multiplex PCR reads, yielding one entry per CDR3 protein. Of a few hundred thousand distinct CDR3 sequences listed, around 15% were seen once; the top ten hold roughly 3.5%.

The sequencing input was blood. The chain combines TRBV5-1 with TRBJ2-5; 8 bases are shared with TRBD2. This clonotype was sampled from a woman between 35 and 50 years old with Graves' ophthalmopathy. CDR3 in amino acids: CASSLGERESKTQYF. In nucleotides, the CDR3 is TGCGCCAGCAGCTTGGGGGAGCGGGAGAGCAAGACCCAGTACTTC.